This entry concerns a single T cell receptor (beta chain). As yet, its antigen is unknown. Donors were healthy HIV-negative adults without recently reported acute infections or vaccinations. The sample originates from a study of shared clonotypes between healthy human individuals. The study's findings and limits: The sampled material consisted only of blood, and tissue repertoires are likely to differ. Despite large depth, sorted-subset datasets appeared incompletely sequenced. Estimated richness was generally greater in naive than memory subsets.

V lost 0 bases, J lost 2 bases, and 5 bases lay in between. Germline loops: CDR1 LGHNA, CDR2 YSLEER. This CDR3 contains 13 residues. Only in-frame clones appear in the TCRdb table, and some are missing; sequencing was by immunoSEQ multiplex PCR. The sample consists of around 2.3 million clones, approximately 95% of them appearing once. The sequenced material came from naive CD4+ T cells sorted from blood. Described subset: CD45RA+ positively selected. The chain employs TRBV4-3 and TRBJ2-7; D gene uncertain. This TCR came from a young man in good health. The CDR3 sequence is CASSQDGTYEQYF. In DNA, the CDR3 is TGCGCCAGCAGCCAAGACGGAACCTACGAGCAGTACTTC.